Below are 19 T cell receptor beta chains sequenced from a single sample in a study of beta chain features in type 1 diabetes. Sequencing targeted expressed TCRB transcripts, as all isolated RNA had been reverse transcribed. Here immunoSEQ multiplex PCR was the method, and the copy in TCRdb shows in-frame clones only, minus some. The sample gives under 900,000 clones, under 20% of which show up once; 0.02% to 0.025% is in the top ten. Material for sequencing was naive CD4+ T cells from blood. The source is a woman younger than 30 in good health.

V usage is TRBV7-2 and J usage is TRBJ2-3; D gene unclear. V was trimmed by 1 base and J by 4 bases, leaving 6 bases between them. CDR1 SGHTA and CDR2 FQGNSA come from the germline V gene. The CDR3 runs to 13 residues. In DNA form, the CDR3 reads TGTGCCAGCAGCTTAGTAGACTCAGATACGCAGTATTTT. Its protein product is CASSLVDSDTQYF.

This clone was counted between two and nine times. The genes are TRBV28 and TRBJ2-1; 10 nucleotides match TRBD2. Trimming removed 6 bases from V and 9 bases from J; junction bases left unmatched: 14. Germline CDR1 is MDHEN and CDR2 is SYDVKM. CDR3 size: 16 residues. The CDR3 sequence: CASRSSGSTGKGEQFF. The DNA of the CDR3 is TGTGCCAGCAGGTCTAGCGGGAGTACTGGAAAGGGTGAGCAGTTCTTC.

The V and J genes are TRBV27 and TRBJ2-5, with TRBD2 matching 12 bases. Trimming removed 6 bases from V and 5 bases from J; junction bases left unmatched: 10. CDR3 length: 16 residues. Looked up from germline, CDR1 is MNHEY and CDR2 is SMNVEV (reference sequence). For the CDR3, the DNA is TGTGCCAGCAGGAAAATGACTAGCGGGAGATATGAGACCCAGTACTTC. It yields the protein CASRKMTSGRYETQYF.

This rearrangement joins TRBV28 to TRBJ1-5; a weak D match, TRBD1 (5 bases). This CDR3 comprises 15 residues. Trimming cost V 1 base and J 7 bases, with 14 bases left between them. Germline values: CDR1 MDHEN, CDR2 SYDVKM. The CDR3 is CASSLSGVQSQPQHF. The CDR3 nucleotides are TGTGCCAGCAGTTTATCGGGGGTGCAGTCGCAGCCCCAGCATTTT.

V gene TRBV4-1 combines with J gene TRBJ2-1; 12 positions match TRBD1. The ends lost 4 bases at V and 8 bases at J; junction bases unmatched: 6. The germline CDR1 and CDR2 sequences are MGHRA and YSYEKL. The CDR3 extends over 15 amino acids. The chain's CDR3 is CASSPGTGGLDEQFF. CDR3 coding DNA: TGCGCCAGCAGCCCCGGGACAGGGGGCCTAGATGAGCAGTTCTTC.

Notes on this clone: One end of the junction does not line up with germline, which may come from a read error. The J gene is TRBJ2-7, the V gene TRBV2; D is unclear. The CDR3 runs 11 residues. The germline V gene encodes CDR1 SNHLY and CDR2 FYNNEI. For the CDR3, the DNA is TGTACCAGCAGTCCCAACTACGAGCAGTACTTC. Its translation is CTSSPNYEQYF.

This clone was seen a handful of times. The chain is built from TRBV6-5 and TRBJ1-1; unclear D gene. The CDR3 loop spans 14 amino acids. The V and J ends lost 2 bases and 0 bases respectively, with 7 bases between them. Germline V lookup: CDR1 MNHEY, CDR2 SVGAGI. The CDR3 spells CASSYGSVNTEAFF. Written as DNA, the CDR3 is TGTGCCAGCAGTTACGGGTCAGTGAACACTGAAGCTTTCTTT.

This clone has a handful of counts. The CDR3 protein is CASSQDRLLAAPYNEQFF. For the CDR3, the DNA is TGCGCCAGCAGCCAAGATCGCTTACTAGCGGCCCCCTACAATGAGCAGTTCTTC. The chain uses TRBV4-3 and TRBJ2-1, with 8 bases that match TRBD2. The CDR3 has 18 amino acids. CDR1 is LGHNA, CDR2 YSLEER, per germline. The V and J ends lost 0 bases and 2 bases, in that order; junction bases with no gene match: 9.

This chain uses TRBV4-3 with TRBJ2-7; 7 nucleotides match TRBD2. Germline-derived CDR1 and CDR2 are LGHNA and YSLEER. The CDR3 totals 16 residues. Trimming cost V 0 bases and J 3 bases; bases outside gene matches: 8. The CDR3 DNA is TGCGCCAGCAGCCAAGATTTGGGGGGGGAGTACTACGAGCAGTACTTC. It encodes CASSQDLGGEYYEQYF.

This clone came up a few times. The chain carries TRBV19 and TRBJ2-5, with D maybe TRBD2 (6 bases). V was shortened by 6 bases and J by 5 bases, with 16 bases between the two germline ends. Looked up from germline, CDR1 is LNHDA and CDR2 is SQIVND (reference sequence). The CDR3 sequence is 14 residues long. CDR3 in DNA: TGTGCCAGTAGATCACCGGGACTGGATGAGACCCAGTACTTC. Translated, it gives CASRSPGLDETQYF.

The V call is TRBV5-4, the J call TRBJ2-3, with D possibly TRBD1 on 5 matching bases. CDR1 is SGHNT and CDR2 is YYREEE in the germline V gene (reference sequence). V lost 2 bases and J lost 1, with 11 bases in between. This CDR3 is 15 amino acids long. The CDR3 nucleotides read TGTGCCAGCAGCTTCAGGGAAGGGGGCACAGATACGCAGTATTTT. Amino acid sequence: CASSFREGGTDTQYF.

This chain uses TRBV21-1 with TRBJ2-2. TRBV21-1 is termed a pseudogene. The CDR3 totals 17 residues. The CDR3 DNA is TGTGCCAGCAGCAAAGGGGGCGAGCGAGAGGGCCTCGGGGAGCTGTTTTTT. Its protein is CASSKGGEREGLGELFF.

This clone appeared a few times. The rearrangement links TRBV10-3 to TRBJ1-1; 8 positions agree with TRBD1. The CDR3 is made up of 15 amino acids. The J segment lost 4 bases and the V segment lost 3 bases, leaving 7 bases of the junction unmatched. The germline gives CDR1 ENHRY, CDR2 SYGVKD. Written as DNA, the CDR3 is TGTGCCATCAGTGACTGGCAGGGGGCTATCACTGAAGCTTTCTTT. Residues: CAISDWQGAITEAFF.

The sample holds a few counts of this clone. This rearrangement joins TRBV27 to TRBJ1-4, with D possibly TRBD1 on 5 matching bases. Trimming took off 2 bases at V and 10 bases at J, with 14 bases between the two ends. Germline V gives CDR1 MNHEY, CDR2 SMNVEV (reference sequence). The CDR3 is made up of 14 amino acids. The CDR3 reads CASSLEGLGGKLFF. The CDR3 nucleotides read TGTGCCAGCAGTTTAGAGGGGCTGGGCGGAAAACTGTTTTTT.

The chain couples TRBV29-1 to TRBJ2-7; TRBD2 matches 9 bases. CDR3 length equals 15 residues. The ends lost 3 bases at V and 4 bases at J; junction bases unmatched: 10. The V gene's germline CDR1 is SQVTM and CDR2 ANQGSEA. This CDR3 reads CSVDIAGVGKYEQYF. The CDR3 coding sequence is TGCAGCGTTGACATAGCGGGAGTGGGAAAGTACGAGCAGTACTTC.

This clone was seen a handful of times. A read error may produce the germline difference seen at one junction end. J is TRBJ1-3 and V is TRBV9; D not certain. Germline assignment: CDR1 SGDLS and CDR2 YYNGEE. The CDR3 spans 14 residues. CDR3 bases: TGTGCCAGCAGCGGACTGCCAGATGGAGACACCATATATTTT. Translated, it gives CASSGLPDGDTIYF.

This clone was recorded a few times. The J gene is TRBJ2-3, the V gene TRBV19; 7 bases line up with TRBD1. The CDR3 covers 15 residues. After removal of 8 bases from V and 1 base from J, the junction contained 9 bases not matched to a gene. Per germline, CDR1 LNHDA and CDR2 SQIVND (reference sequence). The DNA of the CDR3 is TGTGCCAGTGGAAAGACAGGGTCCGGCACAGATACGCAGTATTTT. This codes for CASGKTGSGTDTQYF.

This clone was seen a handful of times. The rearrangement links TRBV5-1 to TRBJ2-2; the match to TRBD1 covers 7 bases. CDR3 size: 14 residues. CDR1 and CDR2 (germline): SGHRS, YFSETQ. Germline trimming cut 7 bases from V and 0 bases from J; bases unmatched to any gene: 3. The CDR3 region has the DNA TGCGCCAGCGAGACAGGGTCGAACACCGGGGAGCTGTTTTTT. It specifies CASETGSNTGELFF.

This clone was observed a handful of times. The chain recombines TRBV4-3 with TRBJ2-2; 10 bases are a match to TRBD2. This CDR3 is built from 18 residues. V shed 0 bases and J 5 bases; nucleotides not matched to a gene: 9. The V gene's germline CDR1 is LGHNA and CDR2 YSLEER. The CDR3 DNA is TGCGCCAGCAGCCAAGATTACCTAGCGGGAGTCAGTACCGGGGAGCTGTTTTTT. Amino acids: CASSQDYLAGVSTGELFF.